This T cell receptor beta chain was sequenced in a study of blood T cells in healthy people across ages (dated by TCRdb to 2013 to 2016). Some background on the complete study: In model experiments, template switching captured roughly one uniquely barcoded TCR beta cDNA molecule for every two T cells. Age-related changes in TCR beta repertoire diversity were measured in the study by deep sequencing normalized with unique cDNA molecular identifiers. Four age groups were formed from the donors: young (average roughly 16 years), middle-aged (around 41), aged (more than 55) and long-lived (82). Donors of different ages were randomly distributed across sequencing lanes to avoid experimental bias. Two additional independent replicas of 1 million unique cDNA reads from the same blood draw were analyzed for two donors (one aged 18 to 29 and one aged 80 or older).

Donors were roughly 40 systemically healthy Caucasian individuals from Russia aged roughly 6 to 90 years. Ten milliliters of peripheral blood were collected from each donor into EDTA-treated Vacutainer tubes. Ficoll-Paque density-gradient centrifugation was used to isolate PBMCs, with at least 6 million per sample. Trizol reagent was used to extract total RNA from PBMCs, with at least 5.5 micrograms per sample. The percentages of naive CD45RAhigh/CD27high T cells were determined by flow cytometry on a PBMC aliquot from every donor. As encoded in the germline V gene, CDR1 is SGDLS while CDR2 is YYNGEE. V is reduced by 0 bases and J by 2 bases, leaving a spacing of 17 bases between them. The CDR3 contains 17 residues, cysteine and phenylalanine counted. Just CDR3 DNA is preserved here, 51 bases in frame from base 1. This clonotype was observed many times. The antigen it recognizes is unknown. No base-level quality is on record; no much larger clone is a single base apart.

To prepare the library, 5' RACE was applied. For sequencing, an Illumina HiSeq 2500 was employed. A second PCR of about 6 to 11 cycles was performed with a sample-barcoded 5' primer and a J-beta primer mix. A unique molecular identifier was introduced onto each TCR beta cDNA molecule by a template-switch 5' adaptor carrying 12 random nucleotides. At least 3 million CDR3-containing paired-end reads were obtained from each sample. First-strand cDNA was synthesized from all RNA with the Mint cDNA synthesis kit, primed by a TRBC-specific oligonucleotide. After uracil-DNA glycosylase treatment, a first 18-cycle PCR used universal primers M1SS and BC2_uni_R on all cDNA. The authors processed their data as follows. Normalization of each sample was performed by random selection of 1 million high-quality reads, each carrying a distinct molecular identifier. Reads with shared molecular identifiers were discarded instead of being binned into consensus sequences. MiTCR, with a Q25 quality threshold and the strictest error-elimination algorithm, was used for CDR3 identification, clonotype clustering and error correction. A nonparametric unseen species model with Euler transformation was used to estimate lower-bound total TCR beta diversity. TCRdb cleaned the public reads at Q25 with fastp, built clones with MiXCR and kept in-frame beta chains. Each entry merges the rows of one CDR3 protein and shows their most common DNA and genes. The V and J calls were not made by the authors but by TCRdb's processing. The sample table holds some 320,000 distinct CDR3 sequences, of which around 30% were seen once. Of the sample, 29% falls within the top ten clones.

On the study overall, not on this receptor specifically: Because donor CMV infection status was unknown, age-related changes in expanded clonotypes were potentially confounded. Observed TCR beta diversity correlated strongly with the percentage of naive T cells measured by flow cytometry. As age increased, observed TCR beta diversity per million T cells dropped in a roughly linear way, and a significant reduction was already evident by age 40. Estimates of total diversity based on one million sequenced T cells were considered lower bounds and underestimates. Because profiling used bulk unsorted PBMCs, naive and antigen-experienced compartments could not be compared conclusively. The long-lived group showed more naive CD4+ T cells, fewer expanded clones and increased TCR diversity than the aged group, suggesting age selection.

The TCR sequence derives from a woman in her 70s in good health. The chain is made from TRBV9 and TRBJ2-5, with the D gene possibly TRBD1 or TRBD2, each one fitting 5 bases. The sequencing sample was made of blood. For the CDR3, the sequence is CASSVAPTGGVQETQYF. The DNA sequence reads TGTGCCAGCAGCGTAGCCCCAACAGGAGGCGTACAAGAGACCCAGTACTTC.